The rows below give T cell receptor beta chains drawn from one sample of a study of T cell responses to AZD1222 COVID-19 vaccine. The data were produced by immunoSEQ multiplex PCR, yet TCRdb's version contains in-frame clones alone and is incomplete. The sample consists of about 74,000 clones, 86% of them appearing once. The sequencing used peripheral blood, collected on day 0 of AZD1222 vaccination. Receptor source: an adult in good health. Both conserved end residues are part of each CDR3. The D gene is left open where the match is weak. Size values are once, few and many counts, or a class for expanded clones, and some rows have none.

>TRBV30|-|-|TRBJ1-1
TGTGCCTGGAGCCCCCTTCGTTTCACTGAAGCTTTCTTT
CAWSPLRFTEAFF
>TRBV6-8|-|-|TRBJ1-2
TGTGCCAGCTCGGGCGGTGGCTATGGCTACACCTTC
CASSGGGYGYTF
>TRBV6-4|-|-|TRBJ2-2
TGTGCCAGCAGAGGTAGTGGGCCCGGGGAGCTGTTTTTT
CASRGSGPGELFF
>TRBV7-2|-|-|TRBJ1-3
TGTGCCAGCAGCTTAGAAGTGAGGTCCTCTGGAAACACCATATATTTT
CASSLEVRSSGNTIYF
>TRBV5-5|-|-|TRBJ1-6
TGTGCCAGCAGCCCGGCAGGGTTGCGGGGGTGGATGAATTCACCCCTCCACTTT
CASSPAGLRGWMNSPLHF
>TRBV7-2|-|TRBD1|TRBJ1-5
TGTGCCAGCAGCTTAGACCAGGGGGGAAGTCAGCCCCAGCATTTT
CASSLDQGGSQPQHF
>TRBV7-9|-|-|TRBJ1-2
TGTGCCAGCAGCTTAGGAGTAGCAGCCCTGCTGGACGTGCTCACCTTC
CASSLGVAALLDVLTF
>TRBV9|-|-|TRBJ2-1
TGTGCCAGCAGCGCATACTCCGGGTTAAGCATCCATGAGCAGTTCTTC
CASSAYSGLSIHEQFF
>TRBV6-2/TRBV6-3|-|-|TRBJ1-6
TGTGCCAGCAGTTACACCGGGAGAGAAACACCCCTCCACTTT
CASSYTGRETPLHF
>TRBV11-2|-|-|TRBJ1-3
TGTGCCAGCGGCCCTGGATTCGTCTCTGGAAACACCATATATTTT
CASGPGFVSGNTIYF
>TRBV10-3|-|-|TRBJ2-1
TGTGCCATCAGCGGAACACAGGACTCCTACAATGAGCAGTTCTTC
CAISGTQDSYNEQFF
>TRBV19|-|TRBD1|TRBJ1-1
TGTGCCAGTAGCCCGGACAGGGGTGGTACTGAAGCTTTCTTT
CASSPDRGGTEAFF
>TRBV29-1|-|-|TRBJ2-2
TGCAGCGTTGAATTCGGACCAAACGGGGAGCTGTTTTTT
CSVEFGPNGELFF
>TRBV28|-|-|TRBJ1-2
TGTGCCAGCAGGGAACAGGGCATTGGCGGCTACACCTTC
CASREQGIGGYTF
>TRBV3-1/TRBV3-2|-|-|TRBJ2-2
TGTGCCAGCAGCCAAGAGAGAGGTAGCTTGAACGGGGAGCTGTTTTTT
CASSQERGSLNGELFF
>TRBV20-1|-|-|TRBJ2-7
TGCAGTGCTATGTTGTCGGACGAGCAGTACTTC
CSAMLSDEQYF
>TRBV29-1|-|-|TRBJ1-5
TGCAGCGTTGTTCTGGGCAATCAGCCCCAGCATTTT
CSVVLGNQPQHF
>TRBV6-5|-|TRBD2|TRBJ2-1
TGTGCCAGCAGACCGGGACTAGCGCACAATGAGCAGTTCTTC
CASRPGLAHNEQFF
>TRBV7-8|medium-sized|TRBD1|TRBJ2-7
TGTGCCAGCAGCAAGGGACAGGGGCCCTCCTACGAGCAGTACTTC
CASSKGQGPSYEQYF
>TRBV5-4|-|-|TRBJ1-2
TGTGCCAGCAGCTTCAGGGGCGGGTATGGCTACACCTTC
CASSFRGGYGYTF
>TRBV5-4|once|TRBD2|TRBJ2-3
TGTGCCAGCACCAAGGCGACTAGCGGGAGCGGTGGTACGCAGTATTTT
CASTKATSGSGGTQYF
>TRBV5-1|-|-|TRBJ1-1
TGCGCCAGCAGCCCGACCAGCCACTCGACCACTGAAGCTTTCTTT
CASSPTSHSTTEAFF
>TRBV25-1|-|TRBD1|TRBJ2-2
TGTGCCAGCAGTGAAAGTGACAGGGGGCGCGCCGGGGAGCTGTTTTTT
CASSESDRGRAGELFF
>TRBV28|-|TRBD1|TRBJ1-5
TGTGCCAGCAACACCTATAGGGGACAGGGGACGGCCCAGCATTTT
CASNTYRGQGTAQHF
>TRBV28|-|-|TRBJ1-2
TGTGCCAGCAGTTTAATGGGCAGGGCCGTTGGCTACACCTTC
CASSLMGRAVGYTF
>TRBV7-2|-|-|TRBJ1-1
TGTGCCAGCAGCTTAGGAAGGGGGGCTTACACTGAAGCTTTCTTT
CASSLGRGAYTEAFF
>TRBV28|-|-|TRBJ1-5
TGTGCCAGCAGTTTAGAAACAGATAGCAATCAGCCCCAGCATTTT
CASSLETDSNQPQHF
>TRBV19|-|-|TRBJ1-4
TGTGCCAGTAGTCCCCGGGGCACAGCAACTAATGAAAAACTGTTTTTT
CASSPRGTATNEKLFF
>TRBV28|once|TRBD1|TRBJ2-7
TGTGCCAGCAGTGCTCCGGGACAGGGGCTCTACGAGCAGTACTTC
CASSAPGQGLYEQYF